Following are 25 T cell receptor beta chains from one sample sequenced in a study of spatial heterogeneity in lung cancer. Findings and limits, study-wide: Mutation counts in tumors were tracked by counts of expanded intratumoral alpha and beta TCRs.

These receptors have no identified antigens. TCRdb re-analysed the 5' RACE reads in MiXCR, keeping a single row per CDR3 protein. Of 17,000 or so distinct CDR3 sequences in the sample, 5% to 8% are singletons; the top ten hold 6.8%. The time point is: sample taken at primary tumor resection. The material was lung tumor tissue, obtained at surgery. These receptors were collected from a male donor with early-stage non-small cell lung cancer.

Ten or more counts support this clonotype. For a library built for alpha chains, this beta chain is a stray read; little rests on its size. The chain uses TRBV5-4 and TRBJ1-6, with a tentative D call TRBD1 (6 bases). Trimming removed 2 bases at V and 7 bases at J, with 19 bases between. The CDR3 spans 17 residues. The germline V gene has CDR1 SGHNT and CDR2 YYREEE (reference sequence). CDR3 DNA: TGTGCCAGCAGCTTCGGAGGGGGTATAGGCCGGAATTCACCCCTCCACTTT. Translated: CASSFGGGIGRNSPLHF.

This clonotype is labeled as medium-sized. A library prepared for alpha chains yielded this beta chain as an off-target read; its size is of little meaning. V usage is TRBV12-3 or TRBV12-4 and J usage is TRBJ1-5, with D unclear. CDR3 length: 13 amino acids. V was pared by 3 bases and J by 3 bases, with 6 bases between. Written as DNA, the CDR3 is TGTGCCAGCAGTTTGGCCTTCAATCAGCCCCAGCATTTT. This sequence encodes CASSLAFNQPQHF.

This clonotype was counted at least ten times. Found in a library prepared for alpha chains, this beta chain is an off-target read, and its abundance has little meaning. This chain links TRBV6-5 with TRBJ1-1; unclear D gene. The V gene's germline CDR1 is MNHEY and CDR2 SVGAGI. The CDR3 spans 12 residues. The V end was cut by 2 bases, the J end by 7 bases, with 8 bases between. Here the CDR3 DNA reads TGTGCCAGCAGTTACGGGTCGGGTGAAGCTTTCTTT. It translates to CASSYGSGEAFF.

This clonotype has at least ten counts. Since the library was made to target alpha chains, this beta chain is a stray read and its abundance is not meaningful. DNA of the CDR3: TGTGCCAGCAGCTTGCGCGTCGAGCAGTACTTC. Translated, it gives CASSLRVEQYF. This sequence joins TRBV13 and TRBJ2-7, with no clear D. V was clipped by 3 bases and J by 6 bases, with 6 bases between them. Germline V gene lookup returns CDR1 PRHDT and CDR2 FYEKMQ (reference sequence). CDR3 length: 11 amino acids.

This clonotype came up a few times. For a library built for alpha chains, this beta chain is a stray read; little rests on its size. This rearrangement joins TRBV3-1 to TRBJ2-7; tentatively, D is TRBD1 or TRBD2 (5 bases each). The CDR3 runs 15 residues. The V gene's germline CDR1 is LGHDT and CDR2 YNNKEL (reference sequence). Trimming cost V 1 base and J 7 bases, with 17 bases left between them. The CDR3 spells CASSQGAGARGEQYF. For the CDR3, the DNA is TGTGCCAGCAGCCAAGGAGCTGGGGCGCGAGGGGAGCAGTACTTC.

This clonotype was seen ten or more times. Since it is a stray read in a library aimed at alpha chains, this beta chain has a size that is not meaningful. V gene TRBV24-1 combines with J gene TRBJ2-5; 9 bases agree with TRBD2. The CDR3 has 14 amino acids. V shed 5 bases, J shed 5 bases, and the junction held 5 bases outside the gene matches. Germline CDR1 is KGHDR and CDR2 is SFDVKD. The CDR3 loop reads CATSAGLATETQYF. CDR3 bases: TGTGCCACCAGTGCGGGACTAGCAACGGAGACCCAGTACTTC.

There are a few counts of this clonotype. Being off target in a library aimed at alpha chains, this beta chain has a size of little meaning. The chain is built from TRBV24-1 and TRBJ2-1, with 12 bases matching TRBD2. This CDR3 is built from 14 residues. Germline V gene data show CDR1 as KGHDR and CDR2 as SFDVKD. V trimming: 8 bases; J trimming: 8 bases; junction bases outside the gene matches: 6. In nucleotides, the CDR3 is TGTGCCACCACGGCTTCTAGCGGGGGGGATGAGCAGTTCTTC. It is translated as CATTASSGGDEQFF.

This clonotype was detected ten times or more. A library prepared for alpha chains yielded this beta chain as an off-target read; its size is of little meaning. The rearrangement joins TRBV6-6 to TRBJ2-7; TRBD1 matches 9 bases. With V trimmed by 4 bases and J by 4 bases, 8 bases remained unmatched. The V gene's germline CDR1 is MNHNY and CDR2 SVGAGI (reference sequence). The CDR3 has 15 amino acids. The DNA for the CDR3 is TGTGCCAGCAGTTCCTCCGCTGGACAGGGGTACGAGCAGTACTTC. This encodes CASSSSAGQGYEQYF.

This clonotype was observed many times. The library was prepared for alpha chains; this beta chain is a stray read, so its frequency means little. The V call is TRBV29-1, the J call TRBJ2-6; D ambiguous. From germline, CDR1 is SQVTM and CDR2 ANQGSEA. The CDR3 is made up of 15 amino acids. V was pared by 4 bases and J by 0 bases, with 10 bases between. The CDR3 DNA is TGCAGCGTTGCGGCCACCAGCTCTGGGGCCAACGTCCTGACTTTC. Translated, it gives CSVAATSSGANVLTF.

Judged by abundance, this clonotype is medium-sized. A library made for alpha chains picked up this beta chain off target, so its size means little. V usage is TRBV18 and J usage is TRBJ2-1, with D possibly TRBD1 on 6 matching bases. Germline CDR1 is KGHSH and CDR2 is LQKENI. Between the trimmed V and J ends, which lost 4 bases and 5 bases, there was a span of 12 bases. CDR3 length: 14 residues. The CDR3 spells CASSRQGRNNEQFF. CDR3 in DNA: TGTGCCAGCTCACGGCAGGGGCGTAACAATGAGCAGTTCTTC.

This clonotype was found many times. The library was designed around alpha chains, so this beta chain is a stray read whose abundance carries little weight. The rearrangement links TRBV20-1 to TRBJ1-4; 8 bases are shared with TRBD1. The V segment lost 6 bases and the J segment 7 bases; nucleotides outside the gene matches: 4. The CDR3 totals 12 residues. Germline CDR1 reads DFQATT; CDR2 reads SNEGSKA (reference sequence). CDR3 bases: TGCAGTGCCCAGGGGGCGGGTGAAAAACTGTTTTTT. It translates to CSAQGAGEKLFF.

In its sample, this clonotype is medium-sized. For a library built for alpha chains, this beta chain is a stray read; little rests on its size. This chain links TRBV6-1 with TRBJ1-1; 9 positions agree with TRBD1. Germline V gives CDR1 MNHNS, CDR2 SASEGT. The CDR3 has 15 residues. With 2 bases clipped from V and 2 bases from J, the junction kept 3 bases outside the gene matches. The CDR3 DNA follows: TGTGCCAGCAGTGAAACAGGGGGCGAAAACACTGAAGCTTTCTTT. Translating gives CASSETGGENTEAFF.

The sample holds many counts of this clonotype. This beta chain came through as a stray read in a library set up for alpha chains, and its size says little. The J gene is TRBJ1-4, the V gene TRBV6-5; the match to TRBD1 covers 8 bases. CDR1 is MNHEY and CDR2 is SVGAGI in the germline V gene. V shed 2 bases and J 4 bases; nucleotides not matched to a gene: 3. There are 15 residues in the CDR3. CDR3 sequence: CASSYGQGYNEKLFF. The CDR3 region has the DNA TGTGCCAGCAGTTACGGACAGGGTTATAATGAAAAACTGTTTTTT.

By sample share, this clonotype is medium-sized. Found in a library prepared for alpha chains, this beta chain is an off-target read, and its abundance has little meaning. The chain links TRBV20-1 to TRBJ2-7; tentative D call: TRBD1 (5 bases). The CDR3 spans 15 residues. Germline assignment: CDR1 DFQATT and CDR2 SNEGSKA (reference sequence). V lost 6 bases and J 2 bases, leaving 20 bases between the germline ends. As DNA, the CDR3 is TGCAGTGCCTCGGAAGAAGGGGTAGGAACCTACGAGCAGTACTTC. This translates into CSASEEGVGTYEQYF.

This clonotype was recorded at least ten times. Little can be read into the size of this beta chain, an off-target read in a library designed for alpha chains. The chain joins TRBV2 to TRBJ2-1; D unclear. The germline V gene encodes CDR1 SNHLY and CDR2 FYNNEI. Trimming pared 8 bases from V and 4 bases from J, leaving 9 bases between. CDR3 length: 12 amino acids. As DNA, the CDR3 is TGTGCCAGCCGAGGAAATTACAATGAGCAGTTCTTC. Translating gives CASRGNYNEQFF.

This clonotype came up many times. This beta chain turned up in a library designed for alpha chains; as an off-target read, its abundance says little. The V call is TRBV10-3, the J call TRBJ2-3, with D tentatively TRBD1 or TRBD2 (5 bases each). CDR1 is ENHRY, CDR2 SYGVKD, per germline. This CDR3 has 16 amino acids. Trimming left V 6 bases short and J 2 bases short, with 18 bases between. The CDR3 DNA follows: TGTGCCATCAGCCCGAGGGGAACCCAGGCCACAGATACGCAGTATTTT. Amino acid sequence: CAISPRGTQATDTQYF.

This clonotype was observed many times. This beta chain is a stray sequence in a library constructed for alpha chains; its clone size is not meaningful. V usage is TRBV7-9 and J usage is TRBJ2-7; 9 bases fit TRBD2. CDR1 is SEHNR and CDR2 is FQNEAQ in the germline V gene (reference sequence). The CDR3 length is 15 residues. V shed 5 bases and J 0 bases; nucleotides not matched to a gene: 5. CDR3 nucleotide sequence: TGTGCCAGCAGCCAGACTAGCGGAAGCTCCTACGAGCAGTACTTC. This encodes CASSQTSGSSYEQYF.

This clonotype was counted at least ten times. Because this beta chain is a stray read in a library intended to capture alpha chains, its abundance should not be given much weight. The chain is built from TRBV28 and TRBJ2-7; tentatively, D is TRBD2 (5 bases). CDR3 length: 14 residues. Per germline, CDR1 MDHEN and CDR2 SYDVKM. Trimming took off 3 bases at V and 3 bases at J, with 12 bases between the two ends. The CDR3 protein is CASSFRGPIYEQYF. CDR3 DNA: TGTGCCAGCAGTTTTCGGGGTCCAATCTACGAGCAGTACTTC.

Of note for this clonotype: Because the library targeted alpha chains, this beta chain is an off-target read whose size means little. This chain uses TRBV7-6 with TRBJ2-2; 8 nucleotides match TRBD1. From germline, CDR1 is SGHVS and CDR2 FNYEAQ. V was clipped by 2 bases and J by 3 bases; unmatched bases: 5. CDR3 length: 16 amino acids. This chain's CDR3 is CASSLQGARDTGELFF. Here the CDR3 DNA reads TGTGCCAGCAGCTTACAGGGGGCGCGGGACACCGGGGAGCTGTTTTTT.

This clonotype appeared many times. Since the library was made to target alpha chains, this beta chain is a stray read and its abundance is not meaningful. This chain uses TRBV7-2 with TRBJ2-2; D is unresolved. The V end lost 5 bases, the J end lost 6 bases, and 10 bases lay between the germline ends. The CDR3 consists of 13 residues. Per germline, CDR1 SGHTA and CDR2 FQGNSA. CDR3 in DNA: TGTGCCAGCAGCCCCTTCGGTCCCGGGGAGCTGTTTTTT. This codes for CASSPFGPGELFF.

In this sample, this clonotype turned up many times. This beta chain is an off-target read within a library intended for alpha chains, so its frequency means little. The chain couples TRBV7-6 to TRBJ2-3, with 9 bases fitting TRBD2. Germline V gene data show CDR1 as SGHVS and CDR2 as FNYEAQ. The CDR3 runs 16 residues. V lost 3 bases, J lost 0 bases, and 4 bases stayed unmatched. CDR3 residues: CASSFLAGVSTDTQYF. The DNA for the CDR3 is TGTGCCAGCAGCTTCTTAGCGGGGGTGAGCACAGATACGCAGTATTTT.

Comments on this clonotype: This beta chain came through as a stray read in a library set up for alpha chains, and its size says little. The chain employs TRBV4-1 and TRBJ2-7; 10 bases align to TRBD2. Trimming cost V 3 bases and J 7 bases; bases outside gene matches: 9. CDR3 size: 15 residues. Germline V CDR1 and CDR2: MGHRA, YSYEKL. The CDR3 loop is CASSHPAGGPGEQYF. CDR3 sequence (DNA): TGCGCCAGCAGCCACCCAGCGGGAGGGCCGGGGGAGCAGTACTTC.

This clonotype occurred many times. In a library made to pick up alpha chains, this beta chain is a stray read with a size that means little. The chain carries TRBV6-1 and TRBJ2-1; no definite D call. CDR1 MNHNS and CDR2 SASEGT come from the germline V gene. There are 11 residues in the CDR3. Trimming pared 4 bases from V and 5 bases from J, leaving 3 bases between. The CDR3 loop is CASSAHNEQFF. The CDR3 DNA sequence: TGTGCCAGCAGTGCCCACAATGAGCAGTTCTTC.

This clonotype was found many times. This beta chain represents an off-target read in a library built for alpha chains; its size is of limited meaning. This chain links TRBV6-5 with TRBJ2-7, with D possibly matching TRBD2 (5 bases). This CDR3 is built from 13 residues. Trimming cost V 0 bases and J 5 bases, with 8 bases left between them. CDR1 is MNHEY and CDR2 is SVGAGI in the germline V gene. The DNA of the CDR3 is TGTGCCAGCAGTTACTCGAACGGGGACGAGCAGTACTTC. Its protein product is CASSYSNGDEQYF.

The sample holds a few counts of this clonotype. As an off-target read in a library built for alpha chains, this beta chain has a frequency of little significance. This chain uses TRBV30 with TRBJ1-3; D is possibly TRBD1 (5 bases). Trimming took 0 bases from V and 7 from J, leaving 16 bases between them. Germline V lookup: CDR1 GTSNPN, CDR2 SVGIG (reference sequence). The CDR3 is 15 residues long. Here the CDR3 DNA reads TGTGCCTGGAGTGTAGTTGGCGGAAAGGGGAACACCATATATTTT. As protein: CAWSVVGGKGNTIYF.